This T cell receptor beta chain was recorded in a study of beta chain features in type 1 diabetes. On the study more broadly: Sorted cell examination encompassed about 110 million cells across all samples.

Reverse transcribing all isolated RNA meant expressed TCRB transcripts were sequenced. Data came from immunoSEQ multiplex PCR; TCRdb stores just in-frame clones and leaves some out. The profile shows around 200,000 clones, about 12% of them singletons. This clone was counted only a few times. Other DNA sequences in the same sample also yield this CDR3. Sequenced sample: central memory CD4+ T cells from blood. The receptor was isolated from a woman between 18 and 30 years old in good health.

CDR3 residues: CSAERDYGYTF. CDR3 DNA: TGCAGTGCTGAACGGGATTATGGCTACACCTTC. This chain joins TRBV20-1 and TRBJ1-2; D unresolved. Deletions cut 5 bases from V and 5 bases from J, with 9 bases between. Looked up from germline, CDR1 is DFQATT and CDR2 is SNEGSKA (reference sequence). CDR3 length: 11 amino acids.